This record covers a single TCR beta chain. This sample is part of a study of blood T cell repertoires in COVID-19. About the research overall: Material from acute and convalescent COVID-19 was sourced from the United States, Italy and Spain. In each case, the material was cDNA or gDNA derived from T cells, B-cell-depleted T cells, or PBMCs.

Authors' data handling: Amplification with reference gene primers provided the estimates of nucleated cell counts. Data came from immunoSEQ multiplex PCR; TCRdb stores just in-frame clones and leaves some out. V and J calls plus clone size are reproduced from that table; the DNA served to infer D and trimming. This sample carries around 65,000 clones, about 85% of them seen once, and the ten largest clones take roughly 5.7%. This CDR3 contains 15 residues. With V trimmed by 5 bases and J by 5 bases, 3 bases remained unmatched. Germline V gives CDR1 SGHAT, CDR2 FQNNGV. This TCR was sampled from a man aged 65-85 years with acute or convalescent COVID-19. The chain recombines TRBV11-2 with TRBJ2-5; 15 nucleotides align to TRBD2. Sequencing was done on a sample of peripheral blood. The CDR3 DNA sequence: TGTGCCAGCAGCGCCGGACTAGCGGGAGGGGAGACCCAGTACTTC. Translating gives CASSAGLAGGETQYF. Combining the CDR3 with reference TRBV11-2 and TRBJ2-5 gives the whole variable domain EAGVAQSPRYKIIEKRQSVAFWCNPISGHATLYWYQQILGQGPKLLIQFQNNGVVDDSQLPKDRFSAERLKGVDSTLKIQPAKLEDSAVYLCASSAGLAGGETQYFGPGTRLLVL.